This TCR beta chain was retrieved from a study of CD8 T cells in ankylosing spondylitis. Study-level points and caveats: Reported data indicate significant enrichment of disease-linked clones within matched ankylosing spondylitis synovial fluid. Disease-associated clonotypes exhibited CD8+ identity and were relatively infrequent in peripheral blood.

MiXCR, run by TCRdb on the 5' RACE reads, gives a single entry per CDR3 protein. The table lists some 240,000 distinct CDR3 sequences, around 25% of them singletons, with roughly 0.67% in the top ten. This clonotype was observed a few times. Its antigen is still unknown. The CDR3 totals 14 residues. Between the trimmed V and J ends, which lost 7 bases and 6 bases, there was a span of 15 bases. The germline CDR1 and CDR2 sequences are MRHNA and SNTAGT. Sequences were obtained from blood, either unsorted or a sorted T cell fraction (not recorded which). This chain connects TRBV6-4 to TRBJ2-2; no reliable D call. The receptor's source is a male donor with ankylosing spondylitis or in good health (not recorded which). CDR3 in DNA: TGTGCCAGCACCGAGAACTCCCGTTCCGGGGAGCTGTTTTTT. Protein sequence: CASTENSRSGELFF.